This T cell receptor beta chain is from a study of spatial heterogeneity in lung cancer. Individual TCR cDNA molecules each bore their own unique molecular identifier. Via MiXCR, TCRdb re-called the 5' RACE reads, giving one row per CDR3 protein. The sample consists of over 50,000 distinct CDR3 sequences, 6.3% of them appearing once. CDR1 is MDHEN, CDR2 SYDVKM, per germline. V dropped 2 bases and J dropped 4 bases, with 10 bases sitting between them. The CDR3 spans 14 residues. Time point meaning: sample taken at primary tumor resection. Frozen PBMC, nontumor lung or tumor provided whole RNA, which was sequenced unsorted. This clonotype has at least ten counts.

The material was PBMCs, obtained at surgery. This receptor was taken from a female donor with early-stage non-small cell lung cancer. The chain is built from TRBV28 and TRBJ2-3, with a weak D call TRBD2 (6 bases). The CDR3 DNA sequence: TGTGCCAGCAGTTTAGCGTCGGGAGCAGATACGCAGTATTTT. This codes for CASSLASGADTQYF.